The entry below gives a single T cell receptor beta chain sequence along with its context. V gave up 4 bases and J gave up 8 bases, with 14 bases separating them. Per the germline V gene, CDR1 is SEHNR and CDR2 is FQNEAQ (reference sequence). This CDR3 is 13 amino acids long. The table came from immunoSEQ multiplex PCR; TCRdb's copy has only in-frame clones and leaves some out. The data hold roughly 300,000 clones, with roughly 84% observed a single time. This sample stems from a study of shared clonotypes between healthy human individuals. The receptor was isolated from a man younger than 30 in good health. This rearrangement joins TRBV7-9 to TRBJ1-2; D remains ambiguous. Sequenced input: memory CD8+ T cells sorted from blood. This sample's subset: CD45RO+ cells pooled with CCR7-negative TemRA cells. The CDR3 sequence: CASSSKDVLGYTF. In DNA, the CDR3 is TGTGCCAGCAGCTCTAAGGACGTTCTAGGCTACACCTTC.